The 8 T cell receptor beta chains presented below share a single source sample, sequenced in a study of blood T cell repertoires in COVID-19. Assay: immunoSEQ multiplex PCR; the TCRdb copy retains only in-frame clones and omits some. The sample has 400,000 to 450,000 clones; about 90% are singletons. Sequencing was performed on PBMCs or T cells enriched from blood (not recorded which). These receptors all stem from a man younger than 35 who had recovered from COVID-19.

The chain has TRBV19 and TRBJ1-6; 10 bases match TRBD1. CDR3 length: 14 residues. The V gene's germline CDR1 is LNHDA and CDR2 SQIVND (reference sequence). The V segment lost 5 bases and the J segment 8 bases; nucleotides outside the gene matches: 3. The CDR3 protein is CASSRGTGDSPLHF. CDR3 bases: TGTGCCAGTAGTCGTGGGACAGGGGATTCACCCCTCCACTTT.

The rearrangement links TRBV5-1 to TRBJ2-7; 8 bases align to TRBD1. The CDR3 length is 14 residues. After removal of 4 bases from V and 4 bases from J, the junction contained 7 bases not matched to a gene. Germline CDR1 and CDR2: SGHRS and YFSETQ. CDR3 protein: CASSHGTGPYEQYF. CDR3 bases: TGCGCCAGCAGCCACGGGACAGGTCCGTACGAGCAGTACTTC.

This rearrangement joins TRBV4-1 to TRBJ1-1; 12 bases match TRBD1. This CDR3 is built from 16 residues. In germline, CDR1 is MGHRA, CDR2 YSYEKL. Losses at the gene ends were 4 bases for V and 5 bases for J; bases not matched to a gene: 8. The CDR3 DNA reads as TGCGCCAGCAGCCCGGGACAGGGGGCGGGTAGGACTGAAGCTTTCTTT. It is translated as CASSPGQGAGRTEAFF.

The chain couples TRBV2 to TRBJ2-1; 11 nucleotides line up with TRBD1. CDR3 size: 12 residues. Germline trimming cut 11 bases from V and 8 bases from J; bases unmatched to any gene: 5. Germline CDR1 is SNHLY and CDR2 is FYNNEI. The CDR3 loop reads CASRDRGDEQFF. The CDR3 DNA sequence: TGTGCCTCCCGGGACAGGGGGGATGAGCAGTTCTTC.

The V and J genes are TRBV12-3 or TRBV12-4 and TRBJ2-7; a possible D gene is TRBD1 (5 bases). This CDR3 contains 13 residues. V shed 6 bases and J shed 2 bases, with 11 bases lying between them. The CDR3 sequence is CASSHDRAYEQYF. The CDR3 DNA reads TGTGCCAGCAGCCACGACAGAGCCTACGAGCAGTACTTC.

This clone was recorded many times. This specimen includes other DNA sequences encoding the same CDR3. The chain employs TRBV19 and TRBJ1-1; possible D gene TRBD1, 6 bases. Germline V gene data show CDR1 as LNHDA and CDR2 as SQIVND (reference sequence). This CDR3 is 13 amino acids long. V gave up 5 bases and J gave up 0 bases, with 7 bases separating them. CDR3 bases: TGTGCCAGTAGTGGGACAATGAACACTGAAGCTTTCTTT. It codes for CASSGTMNTEAFF.

The chain couples TRBV7-6 to TRBJ2-1, with a tentative D call TRBD1 (6 bases). CDR1 SGHVS and CDR2 FNYEAQ come from the germline V gene. This CDR3 is 16 amino acids long. V lost 1 base and J 2 bases, leaving 12 bases between the germline ends. The CDR3 DNA reads as TGTGCCAGCAGCTTAGTCGGGACACCGACCTACAATGAGCAGTTCTTC. Translating gives CASSLVGTPTYNEQFF. Variable domain in full (rest from reference TRBV7-6 and TRBJ2-1): GAGVSQSPRYKVTKRGQDVALRCDPISGHVSLYWYRQALGQGPEFLTYFNYEAQQDKSGLPNDRFSAERPEGSISTLTIQRTEQRDSAMYRCASSLVGTPTYNEQFFGPGTRLTVL.

The gene calls are TRBV10-1 and TRBJ2-7; 11 nucleotides agree with TRBD2. CDR1 WNHNN and CDR2 SYGVQD come from the germline V gene (reference sequence). The CDR3 spans 15 residues. After removal of 5 bases from V and 2 bases from J, the junction contained 5 bases not matched to a gene. CDR3 protein: CASSSELAGAYEQYF. The DNA for the CDR3 is TGCGCCAGCAGTTCAGAACTAGCGGGGGCCTACGAGCAGTACTTC.